This T cell receptor (beta chain) was captured by sequencing in a study of T cell responses to AZD1222 COVID-19 vaccine. Study-wide results and limits: Seropositive status at baseline applied to only five or six AZD1222 recipients. Vaccine-associated CD4 TCRs spanned spike, dominant at 160-218 and 743-854. Mostly white British, mostly female donors; authors suggested clonal diversity may be underestimated.

Trimming took off 2 bases at V and 4 bases at J, with 11 bases between the two ends. Germline CDR1 SGHTA, CDR2 FQGNSA. The CDR3 is 14 amino acids. This table comes from immunoSEQ multiplex PCR, and its TCRdb copy is limited to in-frame clones, with some not included. This table holds about 88,000 clones, less than 95% found once. Second doses that came at about 4 or about 12 weeks were put together. The count of this clone is one. The antigen is not known. Here the sequenced sample was peripheral blood, taken 28 days after the second AZD1222 dose. The gene calls are TRBV7-2 and TRBJ1-1; D gene unclear. This receptor was obtained from an adult who received the AZD1222 COVID-19 vaccine. CDR3 sequence reads: CASSLLGMGTEAFF. In DNA form, the CDR3 reads TGTGCCAGCAGCTTACTGGGGATGGGCACTGAAGCTTTCTTT. The full variable domain, with the rest looked up from reference TRBV7-2 and TRBJ1-1, is GAGVSQSPSNKVTEKGKDVELRCDPISGHTALYWYRQSLGQGLEFLIYFQGNSAPDKSGLPSDRFSAERTGGSVSTLTIQRTQQEDSAVYLCASSLLGMGTEAFFGQGTRLTVV.